These 18 T cell receptor beta chains were all obtained from the same sample, sequenced in a study of prognosis after radiotherapy for stage I lung cancer. Researchers used two-round multiplex PCR to amplify TCR beta CDR3 starting from genomic DNA. First-round PCR, the initial amplification, used primers specific to each TRBV and TRBJ gene. TCRdb re-called the multiplex PCR reads with MiXCR, one entry per CDR3 protein. There are some 23,000 distinct CDR3 sequences in the sample; about two fifths occur only once, and about 22% lies in the top ten. The sample was PBMCs, taken before or after stereotactic body radiation therapy (not recorded which). The source is a donor at least 50 years old with non-small cell lung cancer.

In the case of this clonotype: A clone one base away is much larger, so this may be a read error. The chain uses TRBV6-1 and TRBJ2-5; D possibly corresponds to TRBD1 (5 bases). This CDR3 region has 15 residues. Trimming cost V 5 bases and J 1 base, with 14 bases left between them. CDR1 is MNHNS, CDR2 SASEGT, per germline. The CDR3 spells CASSRCPGSQETQYF. The CDR3 nucleotides are TGTGCCAGCAGTCGATGCCCAGGGTCCCAAGAGACCCAGTACTTC.

This clonotype was observed many times. The junction departs from germline at one end; a sequencing error may be responsible. The chain links TRBV4-1 to TRBJ2-7; D is possibly TRBD1 (6 bases). Germline V gene sequence: CDR1 MGHRA, CDR2 YSYEKL. The CDR3 consists of 16 residues. Here the CDR3 DNA reads TGCGCCAGCAGTCAAGACCTCGACAGGTTAACCTACGAGCAGTACTTC. This gives the protein CASSQDLDRLTYEQYF.

This clonotype has only one observation. The genes are TRBV28 and TRBJ2-7, with D uncertain. V gave up 6 bases and J gave up 4 bases, with 7 bases separating them. CDR1 is MDHEN and CDR2 is SYDVKM in the germline V gene. The CDR3 length is 11 residues. CDR3 DNA sequence: TGTGCCAGCAGGTCTACTTACGAGCAGTACTTC. Protein sequence: CASRSTYEQYF.

This chain uses TRBV11-3 with TRBJ1-1, with a weak D call TRBD1 (5 bases). CDR1 and CDR2 (germline): SGHNT, YENEEA. Trimming took off 6 bases at V and 3 bases at J, with 23 bases between the two ends. The CDR3 runs to 17 residues. CDR3 loop: CASSYRRIRLWYTEAFF. CDR3 nucleotides: TGTGCCAGCAGTTACAGGCGTATCCGACTATGGTACACTGAAGCTTTCTTT.

This clonotype was seen repeatedly, ten times or more. This chain joins TRBV7-8 and TRBJ2-2; 9 bases line up with TRBD2. The ends lost 0 bases at V and 8 bases at J; junction bases unmatched: 4. The CDR3 length is 15 residues. In germline, CDR1 is SGHVS, CDR2 FQNEAQ. The CDR3 DNA sequence: TGTGCCAGCAGCTTAGCGCGGGGGGGGAGAGGGGAGCTGTTTTTT. It codes for CASSLARGGRGELFF.

This clonotype has a single count. The CDR3 spells CASTPGGTQGSYEQYF. For the CDR3, the DNA is TGTGCCAGCACCCCTGGTGGGACTCAGGGGTCCTACGAGCAGTACTTC. The J gene is TRBJ2-7, the V gene TRBV6-1, with D perhaps assigned TRBD1 or TRBD2 (6 bases each). The V gene's germline CDR1 is MNHNS and CDR2 SASEGT. The ends were cut back, 7 bases at V and 1 base at J, with 20 bases in the middle. The CDR3 length is 16 residues.

The chain is built from TRBV30 and TRBJ1-2; TRBD1 aligns across 9 bases. CDR3 size: 14 residues. Germline V gives CDR1 GTSNPN, CDR2 SVGIG (reference sequence). The trim removed 5 bases at V and 4 bases at J, leaving 8 bases unmatched. The CDR3 loop reads CAWYRGREAYGYTF. DNA for the CDR3: TGTGCCTGGTACAGGGGGCGAGAAGCCTATGGCTACACCTTC.

As for this clonotype: The junction does not match germline at one end; this may be a read error. The CDR3 sequence: CASMGLAGDVTDTQYF. The CDR3, as DNA: TGTGCCAGCATGGGACTAGCGGGGGACGTCACAGATACTCAGTATTTT. This rearrangement joins TRBV2 to TRBJ2-3; TRBD2 matches 14 bases. The CDR3 spans 16 residues. Looked up from germline, CDR1 is SNHLY and CDR2 is FYNNEI. Complete variable domain (other parts from reference TRBV2 and TRBJ2-3): EPEVTQTPSHQVTQMGQEVILRCVPISNHLYFYWYRQILGQKVEFLVSFYNNEISEKSEIFDDQFSVERPDGSNFTLKIRSTKLEDSAMYFCASMGLAGDVTDTQYFGPGTRLTVL.

This clonotype was detected ten times or more. The V gene is TRBV2, the J gene TRBJ2-1; D is unclear. Germline V gene data show CDR1 as SNHLY and CDR2 as FYNNEI. The V gene lost 1 base and the J gene lost 2 bases, with 6 bases spanning the gap. CDR3 length equals 14 residues. This CDR3 reads CASSEDETYNEQFF. Written as DNA, the CDR3 is TGTGCCAGCAGTGAAGATGAGACCTACAATGAGCAGTTCTTC.

This clonotype was recorded many times. A single base separates this from a much larger clone, so it may be a read error. Since no conserved phenylalanine or tryptophan closes the CDR3, a read error is the likely cause. The CDR3 region has the DNA TGTGCCAGCAGTCCCGGGACAGGGGTTTCACCCCTCCACTCT. As protein: CASSPGTGVSPLHS. This chain connects TRBV6-1 to TRBJ1-6, with 10 nucleotides matching TRBD1. V lost 5 bases and J lost 9; bases outside the gene matches: 4. CDR1 and CDR2 (germline): MNHNS, SASEGT. The CDR3 spans 14 residues.

This clonotype is medium-sized within its sample. This rearrangement joins TRBV5-1 to TRBJ1-2, with D maybe TRBD1 (6 bases). Germline V gene lookup returns CDR1 SGHRS and CDR2 YFSETQ. This CDR3 comprises 17 residues. The germline V and J ends were trimmed by 4 bases and 2 bases, with 21 bases remaining between them. The CDR3 DNA is TGCGCCAGCAGCCCTCGACAGGATCCACTCCGAAACTATGGCTACACCTTC. Residues: CASSPRQDPLRNYGYTF.

This clonotype showed up many times. This chain connects TRBV28 to TRBJ2-7, with 7 positions matching TRBD2. CDR3 size: 15 residues. Trimming took 5 bases from V and 3 from J; bases not matched to a gene: 10. Looked up from germline, CDR1 is MDHEN and CDR2 is SYDVKM. The CDR3 loop reads CASSVLGEGYYEQYF. The CDR3 DNA reads as TGTGCCAGCAGTGTTCTCGGGGAGGGGTACTACGAGCAGTACTTC.

As concerns this clonotype: A read error is possible here, since a much larger clone lies one base away. J is TRBJ2-3 and V is TRBV18; TRBD2 aligns across 10 bases. Germline loops: CDR1 KGHSH, CDR2 LQKENI. CDR3 length equals 17 residues. Trimming at V came to 6 bases and at J to 0 bases, leaving 9 bases not matched to a gene. This chain's CDR3 is CASSPTRTSGSTDTQYF. The CDR3 DNA follows: TGTGCCAGCTCCCCGACTCGGACTAGCGGAAGCACAGATACGCAGTATTTT.

This clonotype was recorded at least ten times. The chain carries TRBV18 and TRBJ2-6; 7 nucleotides align to TRBD1. The CDR3 totals 17 residues. Germline trimming cut 3 bases from V and 0 bases from J; bases unmatched to any gene: 5. CDR1 and CDR2 from the germline V gene are KGHSH and LQKENI. The DNA of the CDR3 is TGTGCCAGCTCACCGCGACAGGGTCCCTCTGGGGCCAACGTCCTGACTTTC. It encodes CASSPRQGPSGANVLTF.

This clonotype was seen at least ten times. The chain carries TRBV5-5 and TRBJ2-7; 8 nucleotides agree with TRBD2. The CDR3 totals 15 residues. CDR1 is SGHKS, CDR2 YYEKEE, per germline (reference sequence). Trimming cost V 3 bases and J 1 base; bases outside gene matches: 6. The CDR3 bases are TGTGCCAGCAGCTGGGCGGCGGGAGGTTCCTACGAGCAGTACTTC. Amino acids: CASSWAAGGSYEQYF.

This rearrangement joins TRBV12-3 or TRBV12-4 to TRBJ1-6; perhaps TRBD1 as D (5 bases). Trimming left V 10 bases short and J 5 bases short, with 12 bases between. The CDR3 has 13 amino acids. The CDR3 nucleotides are TGTGCCACCTCTGAGGGGAATAATTCACCCCTCCACTTT. This translates into CATSEGNNSPLHF.

The chain links TRBV6-1 to TRBJ2-1; 10 bases are shared with TRBD2. Germline CDR1 MNHNS, CDR2 SASEGT. V lost 6 bases and J lost 6; bases outside the gene matches: 17. CDR3 length: 18 amino acids. The CDR3 spells CASRAAGLAVGRVNEQFF. The DNA for the CDR3 is TGTGCCAGCAGGGCGGCTGGACTAGCGGTGGGGCGGGTCAATGAGCAGTTCTTC.

This clonotype was seen many times. The chain recombines TRBV19 with TRBJ1-1, with 11 bases matching TRBD1. Germline-derived CDR1 and CDR2 are LNHDA and SQIVND (reference sequence). The CDR3 runs to 16 residues. V dropped 7 bases and J dropped 5; count of bases not matched to a gene: 12. The CDR3 region has the DNA TGTGCCAGTAATACGGTGGGACAGGGGGATATAACTGAAGCTTTCTTT. Amino acid sequence: CASNTVGQGDITEAFF.